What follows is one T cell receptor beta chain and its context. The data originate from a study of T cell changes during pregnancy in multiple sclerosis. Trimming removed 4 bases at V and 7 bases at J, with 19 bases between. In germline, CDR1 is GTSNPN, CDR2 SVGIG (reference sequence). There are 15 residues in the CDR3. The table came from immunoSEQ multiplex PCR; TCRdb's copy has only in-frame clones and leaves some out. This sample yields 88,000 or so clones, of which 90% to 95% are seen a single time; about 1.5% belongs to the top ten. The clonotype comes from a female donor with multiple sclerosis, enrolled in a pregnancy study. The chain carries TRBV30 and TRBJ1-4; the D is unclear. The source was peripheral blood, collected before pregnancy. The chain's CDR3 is CAWTRLGVNGEKLFF. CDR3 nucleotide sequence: TGTGCCTGGACCCGCCTCGGGGTCAATGGTGAAAAACTGTTTTTT. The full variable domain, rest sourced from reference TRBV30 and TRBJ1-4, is SQTIHQWPATLVQPVGSPLSLECTVEGTSNPNLYWYRQAAGRGLQLLFYSVGIGQISSEVPQNLSASRPQDRQFILSSKKLLLSDSGFYLCAWTRLGVNGEKLFFGSGTQLSVL.